This T cell receptor (beta chain) was sequenced in a study of blood T cell repertoires in COVID-19. Germline V gene lookup returns CDR1 ENHRY and CDR2 SYGVKD. J gave up 6 bases and V 7 bases, and 8 bases lay outside the gene matches. This CDR3 comprises 17 residues. Generated by immunoSEQ multiplex PCR, the TCRdb table keeps only in-frame clones and is missing some. The profile shows about 190,000 clones, around 79% of them singletons. This receptor was obtained from a woman between 65 and 79 years old with acute or convalescent COVID-19. The sample comprised peripheral blood. The chain couples TRBV10-3 to TRBJ2-2, with 16 bases aligning to TRBD2. The CDR3 nucleotides are TGTGCCATCAACTCGGGACTAGCGGGAGGGCAGTCCGGGGAGCTGTTTTTT. Translation gives CAINSGLAGGQSGELFF.